These T cell receptor beta chains were read from a single sample in a study of blood T cell repertoires in COVID-19. Here immunoSEQ multiplex PCR was the method, and the copy in TCRdb shows in-frame clones only, minus some. The top ten hold 15% to 20% of the sample, which has fewer than 150,000 clones, around four fifths seen once. Material for sequencing was PBMCs or T cells enriched from blood (not recorded which). These receptors were collected from a man aged 25-45 years who had recovered from COVID-19. Both conserved end residues are part of each CDR3. A D gene is named only where the DNA matches it firmly. Clone size appears in some rows only: once, few, many, or a class for an expanded clone.

CASSWTGGADTQYF	TGTGCCAGCAGCTGGACAGGTGGGGCAGATACGCAGTATTTT	NA	TRBJ2-3	TRBV7-2	14	TRBD1
CASSLYGGGSTDTQYF	TGTGCCAGCAGCTTGTATGGCGGGGGGAGCACAGATACGCAGTATTTT	NA	TRBJ2-3	TRBV5-4	16	TRBD2
CASSPAGQGAREKLFF	TGTGCCAGCAGCCCCGCCGGACAGGGGGCGCGAGAAAAACTGTTTTTT	NA	TRBJ1-4	TRBV7-9	16	TRBD1
CASSLTSGGGNEQFF	TGTGCCAGCAGCTTAACCAGCGGGGGGGGAAATGAGCAGTTCTTC	NA	TRBJ2-1	TRBV7-2	15	TRBD2
CASSPTEGWTGYPEAFF	TGTGCCAGCAGTCCTACAGAGGGTTGGACAGGGTACCCTGAAGCTTTCTTT	NA	TRBJ1-1	TRBV6-6	17	TRBD1
CASSGQTVANTGELFF	TGTGCCAGCTCTGGGCAGACGGTTGCGAACACCGGGGAGCTGTTTTTT	NA	TRBJ2-2	TRBV18	16	NA
CASSQAGELNTEAFF	TGTGCCAGCAGCCAGGCAGGCGAATTGAACACTGAAGCTTTCTTT	few	TRBJ1-1	TRBV3-1/TRBV3-2	15	NA
CASSQRENEKLFF	TGCGCCAGCAGCCAAAGGGAGAATGAAAAACTGTTTTTT	NA	TRBJ1-4	TRBV4-1	13	NA
CASSLNTPTGASGTEAFF	TGTGCCAGCAGCCTCAACACCCCGACAGGGGCAAGTGGCACTGAAGCTTTCTTT	NA	TRBJ1-1	TRBV3-1/TRBV3-2	18	TRBD1
CASSMLHIYNEQFF	TGTGCCAGTAGTATGTTGCACATTTACAATGAGCAGTTCTTC	NA	TRBJ2-1	TRBV19	14	NA
CASSWTGGWNQPQHF	TGTGCCAGTAGTTGGACAGGGGGTTGGAATCAGCCCCAGCATTTT	NA	TRBJ1-5	TRBV19	15	TRBD1
CASSHSMPQGEAFF	TGTGCCAGCAGCCATAGCATGCCCCAGGGCGAAGCTTTCTTT	few	TRBJ1-1	TRBV3-1/TRBV3-2	14	NA